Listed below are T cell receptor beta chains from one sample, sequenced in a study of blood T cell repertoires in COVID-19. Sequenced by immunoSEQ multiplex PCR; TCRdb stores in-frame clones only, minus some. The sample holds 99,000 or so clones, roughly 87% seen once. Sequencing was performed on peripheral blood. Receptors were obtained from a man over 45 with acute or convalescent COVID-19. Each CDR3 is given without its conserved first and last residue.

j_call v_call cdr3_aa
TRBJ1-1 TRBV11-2 ASSLRQGWATEAF
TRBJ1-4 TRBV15 ATSRVRTGGEKLF
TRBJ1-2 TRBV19 ASSFQTGHYGYT
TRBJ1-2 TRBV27 ASSRNRVLDGGYT
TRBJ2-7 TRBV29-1 SAVFWRGSSYEQY
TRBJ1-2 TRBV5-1 ASSPTGDNNGYT
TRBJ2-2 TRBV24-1 ATRQGNTGELF
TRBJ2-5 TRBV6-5 ASSYSWGQKTQY
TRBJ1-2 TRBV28 ASRDAGEANYGYT
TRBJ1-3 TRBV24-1 ATSEKGAGNTIY